This T cell receptor (beta chain) emerged from a study of cytomegalovirus exposure and HLA in healthy donors. Whole-study results and caveats: The study labeled approximately 150 TCR beta chains cytomegalovirus-associated.

The CDR3 sequence is 12 residues long. Germline CDR1 and CDR2: LNHDA and SQIVND (reference sequence). Trimming stripped 5 bases from V and 2 bases from J, with 6 bases between. With respect to this clone: Its antigen is currently unknown.

Sequencing used immunoSEQ multiplex PCR; TCRdb keeps in-frame clones, though not all of them. The sample carries about 160,000 clones, around 96% recorded once. The V call is TRBV19, the J call TRBJ1-2; tentatively, D is TRBD1 (5 bases). The sample taken for sequencing was PBMCs. This sequence originates from a woman aged 18-30 years in good health and CMV-seronegative. CDR3 DNA: TGTGCCAGTAGTTCAGGGAACTATGGCTACACCTTC. Residues: CASSSGNYGYTF.